This T cell receptor (beta chain) was obtained from a study of blood T cell repertoires in COVID-19. Across the whole study: Samples representing acute and convalescent COVID-19 were sourced from the United States, Italy and Spain.

Germline lookup yields CDR1 LGHNA and CDR2 YSLEER. V was trimmed by 0 bases and J by 0 bases, leaving 9 bases between them. The CDR3 consists of 15 residues. In the source study's methods: Reference gene primer amplification gave estimated nucleated cell counts. The data were produced by immunoSEQ multiplex PCR, yet TCRdb's version contains in-frame clones alone and is incomplete. V and J calls and clone size are those listed in that table; D and trimming were worked out from the DNA. The repertoire holds under 150,000 clones, with roughly nine tenths as singletons. The sample was peripheral blood. The chain couples TRBV4-3 to TRBJ2-7, with D perhaps TRBD2 (6 bases). The sequence derives from a man in his fifties or sixties with COVID-19, enrolled during active disease. Written as DNA, the CDR3 is TGCGCCAGCAGCCAAGATAGCGGTAGCTCCTACGAGCAGTACTTC. It codes for CASSQDSGSSYEQYF.